Below, 5 T cell receptor beta chains from the same sample are listed, as sequenced in a study of cytomegalovirus exposure and HLA in healthy donors. Generated by immunoSEQ multiplex PCR, the TCRdb table keeps only in-frame clones and is missing some. The sample lists approximately 59,000 clones; just over 90% were seen once. What was sequenced was PBMCs. All receptors come from a woman aged 18-35 years in good health and CMV-seropositive.

The rearrangement joins TRBV29-1 to TRBJ1-1; TRBD1 is a possible D gene (5 bases). With 7 bases removed from V and 4 bases from J, the gap between germline ends came to 19 bases. Germline V CDR1 and CDR2: SQVTM, ANQGSEA. This CDR3 has 14 residues. In nucleotides, the CDR3 is TGCAGCGCTCCACTGTGGGGGGGAGGCACTGAAGCTTTCTTT. Its protein is CSAPLWGGGTEAFF.

The CDR3 sequence is CASSFRGGELANQPQHF. Written as DNA, the CDR3 is TGTGCCAGTAGTTTCCGGGGTGGGGAATTGGCCAATCAGCCCCAGCATTTT. This chain connects TRBV19 to TRBJ1-5; D gene uncertain. Germline V gene lookup returns CDR1 LNHDA and CDR2 SQIVND (reference sequence). The CDR3 covers 17 residues. The ends were cut back, 5 bases at V and 3 bases at J, with 20 bases in the middle.

Relative to its sample, this clone is medium-sized (0.01 to 0.1%). This rearrangement joins TRBV11-2 to TRBJ2-7; D perhaps matches TRBD2 (5 bases). The V and J ends lost 2 bases and 7 bases respectively, with 9 bases between them. The CDR3 totals 12 residues. The germline V gene has CDR1 SGHAT and CDR2 FQNNGV. For the CDR3, the DNA is TGTGCCAGCAGCTTAAGGACGGGGGAGCAGTACTTC. This sequence encodes CASSLRTGEQYF.

V and J are TRBV6-1 and TRBJ1-6; TRBD1 matches 7 bases. Germline V gene data show CDR1 as MNHNS and CDR2 as SASEGT. This CDR3 region has 14 residues. Trimming removed 6 bases from V and 4 bases from J; junction bases left unmatched: 3. The CDR3 loop is CASRVTGYNSPLHF. CDR3 coding DNA: TGTGCCAGCAGAGTGACAGGGTATAATTCACCCCTCCACTTT.

This chain joins TRBV11-2 and TRBJ2-3; a weak D match, TRBD2 (6 bases). The CDR3 is 16 residues long. The V end was cut by 1 base, the J end by 5 bases, with 16 bases between. Germline V gene lookup returns CDR1 SGHAT and CDR2 FQNNGV. CDR3 bases: TGTGCCAGCAGCTTAGGAGGGTTTCGGGGGAGAGATACGCAGTATTTT. Amino acid sequence: CASSLGGFRGRDTQYF.